A single T cell receptor (beta chain) is shown here with its context. Its antigen is not identified. The PCR used 52 TRBV and 13 TRBJ primers. Sequenced by immunoSEQ multiplex PCR; TCRdb stores in-frame clones only, minus some. This table has about 15,000 clones, approximately 80% appearing once. This CDR3 has 12 residues. Germline CDR1 LNHDA, CDR2 SQIVND (reference sequence). The ends were cut back, 5 bases at V and 7 bases at J, with 11 bases in the middle. Autoimmunity was present in every CD3G-deficient patient, worse in two. Sorting split CD4+ cells into CD25-high CD127-low Tregs and CD25-low CD127-high conventional T cells. This sample was taken from a study of regulatory T cells. Whole-study results and caveats: Hydrophobic residues at CDR3 positions 6 and 7 were enriched in conventional CD4+ T cells of CD3G-deficient patients.

The specimen sequenced was conventional CD4+ T cells sorted from blood. This chain connects TRBV19 to TRBJ1-2, with D unclear. This sequence originates from a person in their twenties or thirties with CD3G deficiency. CDR3 DNA: TGTGCCAGTAGTGGGCTTACAGCTGGCTACACCTTC. Amino acids: CASSGLTAGYTF.